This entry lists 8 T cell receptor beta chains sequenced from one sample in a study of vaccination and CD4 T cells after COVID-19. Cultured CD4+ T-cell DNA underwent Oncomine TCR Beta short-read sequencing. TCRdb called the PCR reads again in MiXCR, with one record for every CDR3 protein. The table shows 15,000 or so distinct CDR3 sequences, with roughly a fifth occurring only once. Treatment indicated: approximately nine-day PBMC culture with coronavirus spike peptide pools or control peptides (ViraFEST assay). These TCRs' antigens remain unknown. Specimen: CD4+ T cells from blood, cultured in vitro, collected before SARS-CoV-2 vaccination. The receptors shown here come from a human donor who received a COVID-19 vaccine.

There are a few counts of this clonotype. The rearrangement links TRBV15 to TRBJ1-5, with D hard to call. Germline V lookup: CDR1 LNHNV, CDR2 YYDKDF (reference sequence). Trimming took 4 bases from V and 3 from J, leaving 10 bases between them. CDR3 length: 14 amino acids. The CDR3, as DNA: TGTGCCACCAGCACTCCAACCCCCAATCAGCCCCAGCATTTT. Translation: CATSTPTPNQPQHF.

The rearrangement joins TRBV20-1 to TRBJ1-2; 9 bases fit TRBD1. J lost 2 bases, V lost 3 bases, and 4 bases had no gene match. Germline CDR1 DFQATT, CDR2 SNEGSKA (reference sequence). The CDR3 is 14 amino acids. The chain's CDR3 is CSASRTGENYGYTF. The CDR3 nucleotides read TGCAGTGCTAGTCGGACAGGGGAAAACTATGGCTACACCTTC.

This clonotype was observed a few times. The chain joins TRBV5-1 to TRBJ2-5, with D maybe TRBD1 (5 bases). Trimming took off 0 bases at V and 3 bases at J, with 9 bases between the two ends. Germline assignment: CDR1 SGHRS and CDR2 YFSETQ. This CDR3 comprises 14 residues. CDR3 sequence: CASSLAGMEETQYF. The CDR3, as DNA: TGCGCCAGCAGCTTGGCAGGGATGGAAGAGACCCAGTACTTC.

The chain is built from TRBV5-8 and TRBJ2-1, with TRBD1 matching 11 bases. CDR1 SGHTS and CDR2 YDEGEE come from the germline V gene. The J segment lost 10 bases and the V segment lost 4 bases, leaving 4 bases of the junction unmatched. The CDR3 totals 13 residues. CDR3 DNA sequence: TGTGCCAGCAGCCTGGACAGGGGGCACGAGCAGTTCTTC. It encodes CASSLDRGHEQFF.

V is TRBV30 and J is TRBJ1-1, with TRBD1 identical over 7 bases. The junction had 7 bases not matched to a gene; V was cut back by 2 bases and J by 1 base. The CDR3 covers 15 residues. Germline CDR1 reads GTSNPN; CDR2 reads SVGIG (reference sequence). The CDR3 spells CAWSITGTANTEAFF. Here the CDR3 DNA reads TGTGCCTGGAGTATAACCGGGACAGCGAACACTGAAGCTTTCTTT. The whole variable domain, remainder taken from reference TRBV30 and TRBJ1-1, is SQTIHQWPATLVQPVGSPLSLECTVEGTSNPNLYWYRQAAGRGLQLLFYSVGIGQISSEVPQNLSASRPQDRQFILSSKKLLLSDSGFYLCAWSITGTANTEAFFGQGTRLTVV.

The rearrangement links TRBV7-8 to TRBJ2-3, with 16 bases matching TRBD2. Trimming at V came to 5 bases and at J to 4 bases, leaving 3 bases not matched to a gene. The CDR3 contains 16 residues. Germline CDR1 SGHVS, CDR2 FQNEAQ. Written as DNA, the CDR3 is TGTGCCAGCAGCCTGGGACTAGCGGGGGGGCCAGATACGCAGTATTTT. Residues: CASSLGLAGGPDTQYF.

The CDR3 spells CASSAWTGAGSPLHF. DNA of the CDR3: TGTGCCAGCAGTGCTTGGACAGGAGCCGGCTCACCCCTCCACTTT. The chain carries TRBV6-1 and TRBJ1-6; the match to TRBD1 covers 7 bases. Germline V gene lookup returns CDR1 MNHNS and CDR2 SASEGT. V shed 4 bases and J 10 bases; nucleotides not matched to a gene: 10. This CDR3 is 15 amino acids long.

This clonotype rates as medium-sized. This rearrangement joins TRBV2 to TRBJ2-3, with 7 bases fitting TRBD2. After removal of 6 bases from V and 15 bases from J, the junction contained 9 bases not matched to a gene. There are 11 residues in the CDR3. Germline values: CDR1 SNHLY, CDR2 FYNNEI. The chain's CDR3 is CASRWTRRGYF. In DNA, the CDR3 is TGTGCCAGCAGGTGGACTAGGAGAGGATATTTT.